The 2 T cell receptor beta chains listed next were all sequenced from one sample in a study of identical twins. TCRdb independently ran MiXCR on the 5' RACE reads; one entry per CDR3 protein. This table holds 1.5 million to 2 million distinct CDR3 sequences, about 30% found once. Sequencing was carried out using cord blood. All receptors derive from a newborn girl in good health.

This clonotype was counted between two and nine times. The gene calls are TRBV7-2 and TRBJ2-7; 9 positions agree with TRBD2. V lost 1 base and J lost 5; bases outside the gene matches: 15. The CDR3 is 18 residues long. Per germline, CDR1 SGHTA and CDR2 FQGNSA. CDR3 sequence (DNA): TGTGCCAGCAGCTTAGTGGTAGTAGGGGCGGGAGGGAGCCACGAGCAGTACTTC. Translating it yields CASSLVVVGAGGSHEQYF.

CDR3 sequence: CAISGGLRSSYNEQFF. The CDR3 bases are TGTGCCATCAGTGGAGGACTACGAAGCTCCTACAATGAGCAGTTCTTC. The V and J genes are TRBV10-3 and TRBJ2-1; D perhaps matches TRBD2 (6 bases). Trimming pared 4 bases from V and 0 bases from J, leaving 13 bases between. The CDR3 is made up of 16 amino acids. Per germline, CDR1 ENHRY and CDR2 SYGVKD.